The rows below give T cell receptor beta chains drawn from one sample of a study of blood T cell dynamics during melanoma immunotherapy. Here immunoSEQ multiplex PCR was the method, and the copy in TCRdb shows in-frame clones only, minus some. This table holds 15,000 to 20,000 clones, 94% found once. The material sequenced was effector memory CD8+ T cells from blood, taken from a patient treated with checkpoint blockade. All receptors come from a human donor with melanoma. The CDR3 runs from the conserved cysteine through the conserved F or W. A D gene is named only where the DNA matches it firmly. Clone size, where shown, is once, few, many, or a class for clones that have expanded.

CDR3nt	CDR3aa	j_gene	v_gene	abundance	d_gene
TGTGCCAGCAGCTCATGGACTAGCGGGGCTGAGGGTGTGAATGAGCAGTTCTTC	CASSSWTSGAEGVNEQFF	TRBJ2-1	TRBV11-1	.	TRBD2
TGTGCCAGTAAGACTAGCGGGGCCTACAATGAGCAGTTCTTC	CASKTSGAYNEQFF	TRBJ2-1	TRBV2	.	TRBD2
TGTGCCAGCAGCTTAGTACAGGGGGGAGACGAGCAGTACTTC	CASSLVQGGDEQYF	TRBJ2-7	TRBV7-9	once	TRBD1
TGCAGCGTTGTCCGGGTTCACTCCTACGAGCAGTACTTC	CSVVRVHSYEQYF	TRBJ2-7	TRBV29-1	.	.
TGTGCCAGCAGCCAAGGGTACGAGCAGTACTTC	CASSQGYEQYF	TRBJ2-7	TRBV14	.	.
TGTGCCAGCAGCTTAGTCTTCGGGCAGTCCTACGAGCAGTACTTC	CASSLVFGQSYEQYF	TRBJ2-7	TRBV11-1	.	.
TGTGCCAGCAGCCTTATGGCTTACAAAAGCACAGATACGCAGTATTTT	CASSLMAYKSTDTQYF	TRBJ2-3	TRBV9	.	.
TGTGCCAGCAGCTGGGGGGCCTACAATGAGCAGTTCTTC	CASSWGAYNEQFF	TRBJ2-1	TRBV7-3	once	.
TGTGCCAGCAGTGTCCCGGGAGTGTCAGAGACCCAGTACTTC	CASSVPGVSETQYF	TRBJ2-5	TRBV2	.	.
TGTGCCAGCAGTCCTAGAATGGAGGAGGGGACGCAGTATTTT	CASSPRMEEGTQYF	TRBJ2-3	TRBV16	.	.
TGTGCCAGCAGCTTGGATGGGGGGTCCTACGAGCAGTACTTC	CASSLDGGSYEQYF	TRBJ2-7	TRBV5-4	.	.
TGTGCCAGCAGTTCCGGACTCAGGGCGGACGAGCAGTACTTC	CASSSGLRADEQYF	TRBJ2-7	TRBV27	.	.
TGTGCCAGCAGCTGGGGGGGGGCCGAGCAGTACTTC	CASSWGGAEQYF	TRBJ2-7	TRBV5-6	.	.
TGTGCCAGCAGCTTAACTTGGGACAGGGGTGTGGCAGATACGCAGTATTTT	CASSLTWDRGVADTQYF	TRBJ2-3	TRBV7-9	.	TRBD1
TGTGCCAGCAGTGAAGGAGGGCAGCCGGGCTACTATGGCTACACCTTC	CASSEGGQPGYYGYTF	TRBJ1-2	TRBV2	.	.
TGTGCCAGCAGCCCCTCTAGCGGGAGCTCCTACAATGAGCAGTTCTTC	CASSPSSGSSYNEQFF	TRBJ2-1	TRBV9	.	TRBD2